The sequence of this T cell receptor (beta chain) was determined in a study of T cell changes during pregnancy in multiple sclerosis. Germline values: CDR1 SGHDT, CDR2 YYEEEE. CDR3 length: 13 amino acids. The V gene lost 1 base and the J gene lost 5 bases, with 6 bases spanning the gap. TCRdb keeps only in-frame clones here, not all; method: immunoSEQ multiplex PCR. Of 100,000 or so clones in the sample, about 90% were seen once. The source is a female donor with multiple sclerosis, enrolled in a pregnancy study. The rearrangement uses TRBV5-6 and TRBJ2-2; D gene unclear. The source material was peripheral blood, sampled in the second trimester of pregnancy. This CDR3 reads CASSLTRTGELFF. The CDR3 coding sequence is TGTGCCAGCAGCTTGACCCGGACCGGGGAGCTGTTTTTT.